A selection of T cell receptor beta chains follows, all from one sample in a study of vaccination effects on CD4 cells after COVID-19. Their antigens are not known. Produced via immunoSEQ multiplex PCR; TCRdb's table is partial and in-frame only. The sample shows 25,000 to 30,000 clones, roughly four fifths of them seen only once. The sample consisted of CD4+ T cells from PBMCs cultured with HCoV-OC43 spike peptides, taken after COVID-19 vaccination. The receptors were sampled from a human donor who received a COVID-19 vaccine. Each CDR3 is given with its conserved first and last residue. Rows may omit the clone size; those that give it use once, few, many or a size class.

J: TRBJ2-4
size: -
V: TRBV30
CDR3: CAWSRQGAFQYF

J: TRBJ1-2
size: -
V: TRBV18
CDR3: CASSPSGFGYTF

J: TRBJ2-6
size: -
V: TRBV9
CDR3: CASSVGSLAGSSGANVLTF

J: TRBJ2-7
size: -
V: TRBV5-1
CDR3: CASSLVGGGYEQYF

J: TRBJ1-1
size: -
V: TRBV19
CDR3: CASSFEGFGRAFF

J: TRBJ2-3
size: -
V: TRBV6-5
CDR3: CASTDSVIYTDTQYF

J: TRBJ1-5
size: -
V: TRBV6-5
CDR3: CASSYTGPPHQPQHF

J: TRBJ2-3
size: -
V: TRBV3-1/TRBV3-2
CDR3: CASSQGYNFILGRWTDTQYF

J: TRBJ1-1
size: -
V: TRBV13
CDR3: CASSLAASTASFVIF

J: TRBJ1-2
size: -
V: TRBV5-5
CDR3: CASSRGGYSDGYTF

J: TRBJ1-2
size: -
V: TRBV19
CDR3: CASSIREGLLYGYTF

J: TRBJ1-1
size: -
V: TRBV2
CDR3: CASAGLGGYEAFF

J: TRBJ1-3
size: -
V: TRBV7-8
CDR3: CASSLATGNTIYF

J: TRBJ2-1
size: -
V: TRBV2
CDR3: CASLDGGVPHKNEQFF

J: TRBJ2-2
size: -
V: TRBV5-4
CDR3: CASSRRGYGMANTGELFF

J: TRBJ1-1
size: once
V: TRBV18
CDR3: CASSRGNTEAFF

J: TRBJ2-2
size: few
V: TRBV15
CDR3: CATSRGFGWSGGGELFF

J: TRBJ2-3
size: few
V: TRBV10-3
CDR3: CAISRDGLAATDTQYF

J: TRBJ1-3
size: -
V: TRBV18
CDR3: CASSPIGNTIYF

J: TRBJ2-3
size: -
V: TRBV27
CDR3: CASSLIPGGFSTDTQYF

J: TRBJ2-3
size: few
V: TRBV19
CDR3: CASIDLPTDTQYF

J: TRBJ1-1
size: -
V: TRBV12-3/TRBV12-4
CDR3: CASSRKFGAFF

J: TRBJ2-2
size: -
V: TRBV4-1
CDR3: CASSRIAGGENVGELFF

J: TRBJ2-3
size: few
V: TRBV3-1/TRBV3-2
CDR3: CASILAGGSNYTQYF

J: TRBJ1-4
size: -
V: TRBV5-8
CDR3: CASSLSVNRNEKLFF

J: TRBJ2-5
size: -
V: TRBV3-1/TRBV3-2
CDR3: CASSQDSWSGGGETQYF

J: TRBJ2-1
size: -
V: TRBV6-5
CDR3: CASSRDRSYNEQFF

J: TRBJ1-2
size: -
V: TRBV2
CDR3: CASSALFNYGYTF

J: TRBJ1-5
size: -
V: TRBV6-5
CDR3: CASSYGTGGDQPQHF

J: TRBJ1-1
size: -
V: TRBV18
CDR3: CASSPGTGQVNTEAFF

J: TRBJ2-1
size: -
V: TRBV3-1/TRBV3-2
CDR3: CASSQESGAYGQFF

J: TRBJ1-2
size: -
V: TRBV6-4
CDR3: CASSPTGVNYGYTF

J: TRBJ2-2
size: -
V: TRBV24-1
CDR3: CATCPSNTGELFF

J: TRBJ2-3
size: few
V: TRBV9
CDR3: CASSVAGGLGDTQYF

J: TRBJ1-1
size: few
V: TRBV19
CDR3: CASRLGTVLGEAFF

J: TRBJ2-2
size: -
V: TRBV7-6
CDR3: CASSLFPKELFF

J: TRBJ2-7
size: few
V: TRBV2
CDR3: CASRGGGREQYF

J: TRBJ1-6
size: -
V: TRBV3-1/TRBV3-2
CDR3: CASSQRVQNSPLHF

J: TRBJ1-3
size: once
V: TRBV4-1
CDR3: CASSQRVLGGNTIYF

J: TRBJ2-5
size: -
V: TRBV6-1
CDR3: CASSEYNRHQETQYF

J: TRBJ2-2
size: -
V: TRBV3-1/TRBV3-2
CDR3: CASSPDRTSGTGELFF

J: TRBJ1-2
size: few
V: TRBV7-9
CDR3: CASSRGQETNGYTF

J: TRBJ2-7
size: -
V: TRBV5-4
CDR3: CASSLTSGGSSYEQYF

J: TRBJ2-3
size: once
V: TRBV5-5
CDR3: CASSLVMGQGTDTQYF

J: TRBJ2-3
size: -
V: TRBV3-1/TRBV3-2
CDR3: CASSQGGSDTQYF

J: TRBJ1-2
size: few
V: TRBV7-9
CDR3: CASSSGQRYGYTF

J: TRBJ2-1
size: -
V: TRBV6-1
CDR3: CASSQGSTGWIGKQFF

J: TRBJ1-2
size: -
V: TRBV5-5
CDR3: CASSLWAANYGYTF

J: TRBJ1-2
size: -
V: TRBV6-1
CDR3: CASSEDRDYGYTF

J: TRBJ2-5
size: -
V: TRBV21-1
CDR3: CASSKGPDRDRDETQYF

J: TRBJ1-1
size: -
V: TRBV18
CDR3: CASSPRTGEGTEAFF

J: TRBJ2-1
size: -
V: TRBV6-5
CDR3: CASTLRHRSDNEQFF

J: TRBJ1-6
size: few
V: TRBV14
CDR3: CASSLINSPLHF

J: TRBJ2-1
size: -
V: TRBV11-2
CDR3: CASSQLAAAQFF

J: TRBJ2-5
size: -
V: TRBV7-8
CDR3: CASSSDGRETQYF

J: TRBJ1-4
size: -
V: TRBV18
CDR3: CASSPRSGATNEKLFF

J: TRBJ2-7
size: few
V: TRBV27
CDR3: CASRMVNSYEQYF

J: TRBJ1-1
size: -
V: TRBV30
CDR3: CAWGQGGGLEAFF

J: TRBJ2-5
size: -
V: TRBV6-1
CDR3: CASSDRKLAQETQYF